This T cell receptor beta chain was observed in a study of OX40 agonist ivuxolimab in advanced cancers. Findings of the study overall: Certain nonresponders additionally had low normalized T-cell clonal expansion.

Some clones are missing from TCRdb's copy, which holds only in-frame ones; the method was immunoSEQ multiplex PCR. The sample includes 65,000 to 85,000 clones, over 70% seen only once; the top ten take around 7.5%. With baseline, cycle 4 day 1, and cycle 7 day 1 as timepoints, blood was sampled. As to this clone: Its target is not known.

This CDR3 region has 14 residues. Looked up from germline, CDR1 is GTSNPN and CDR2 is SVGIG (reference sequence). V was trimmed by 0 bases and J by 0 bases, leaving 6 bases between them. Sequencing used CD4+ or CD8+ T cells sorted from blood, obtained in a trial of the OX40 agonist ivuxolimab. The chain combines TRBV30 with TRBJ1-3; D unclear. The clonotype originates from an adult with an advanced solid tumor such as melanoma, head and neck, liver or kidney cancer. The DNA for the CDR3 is TGTGCCTGGAGTGTTAGCCTCTCTGGAAACACCATATATTTT. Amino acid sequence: CAWSVSLSGNTIYF.